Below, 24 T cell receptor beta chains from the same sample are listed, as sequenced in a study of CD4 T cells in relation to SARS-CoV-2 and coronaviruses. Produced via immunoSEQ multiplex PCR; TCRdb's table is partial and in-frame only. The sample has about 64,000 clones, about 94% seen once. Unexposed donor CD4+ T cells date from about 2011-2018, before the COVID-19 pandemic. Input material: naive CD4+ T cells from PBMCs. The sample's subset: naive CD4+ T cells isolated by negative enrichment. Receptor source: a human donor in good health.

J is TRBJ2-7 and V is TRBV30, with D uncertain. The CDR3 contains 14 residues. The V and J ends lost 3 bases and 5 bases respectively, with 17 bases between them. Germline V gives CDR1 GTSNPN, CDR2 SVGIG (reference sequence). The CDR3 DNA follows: TGTGCCTGGAGACCCTCCGGCGGTGGAAACGAGCAGTACTTC. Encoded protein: CAWRPSGGGNEQYF.

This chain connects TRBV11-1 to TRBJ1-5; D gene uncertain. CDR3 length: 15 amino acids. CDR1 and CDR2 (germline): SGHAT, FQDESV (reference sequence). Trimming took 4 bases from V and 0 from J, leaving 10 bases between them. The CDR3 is CASSSGPSSNQPQHF. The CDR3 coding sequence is TGTGCCAGCAGCTCTGGACCGTCTAGCAATCAGCCCCAGCATTTT.

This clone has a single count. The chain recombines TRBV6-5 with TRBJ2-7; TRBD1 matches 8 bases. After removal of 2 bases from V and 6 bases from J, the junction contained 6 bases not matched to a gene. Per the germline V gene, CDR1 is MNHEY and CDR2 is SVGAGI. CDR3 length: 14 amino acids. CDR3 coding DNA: TGTGCCAGCAGTTACGGGCAGGGGGCGGGCGAGCAGTACTTC. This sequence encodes CASSYGQGAGEQYF.

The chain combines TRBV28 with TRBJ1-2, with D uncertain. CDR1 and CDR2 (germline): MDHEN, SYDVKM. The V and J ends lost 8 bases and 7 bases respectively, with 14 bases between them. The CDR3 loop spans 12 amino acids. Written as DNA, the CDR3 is TGTGCCAGCCGAGCGCCCCGGAGTGGCTACACCTTC. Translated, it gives CASRAPRSGYTF.

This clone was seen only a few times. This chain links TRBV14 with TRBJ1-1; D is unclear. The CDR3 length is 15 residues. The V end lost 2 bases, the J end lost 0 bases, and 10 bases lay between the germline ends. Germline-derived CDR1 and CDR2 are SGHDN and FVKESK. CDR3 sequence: CASSQPGRMNTEAFF. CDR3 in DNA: TGTGCCAGCAGCCAACCAGGACGGATGAACACTGAAGCTTTCTTT.

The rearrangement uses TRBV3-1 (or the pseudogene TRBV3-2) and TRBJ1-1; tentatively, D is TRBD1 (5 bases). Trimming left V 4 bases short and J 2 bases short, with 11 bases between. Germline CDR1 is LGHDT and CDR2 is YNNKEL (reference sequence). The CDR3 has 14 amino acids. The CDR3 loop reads CASSPLTVNTEAFF. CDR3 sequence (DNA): TGTGCCAGCAGCCCGTTGACAGTCAACACTGAAGCTTTCTTT.

CDR3 DNA: TGTGCCAGCAGCTCCGACCCTTCAGGGAACGAGCAGTACTTC. Translated: CASSSDPSGNEQYF. The chain is built from TRBV11-2 and TRBJ2-7; a weak D match, TRBD1 (5 bases). V lost 4 bases, J lost 5 bases, and 15 bases lay in between. Germline V CDR1 and CDR2: SGHAT, FQNNGV. There are 14 residues in the CDR3.

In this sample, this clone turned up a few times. DNA for the CDR3: TGTGCCAGTAGTATAGAGACAGGGGTAACAGGACAGCCCCAGCATTTT. Translating gives CASSIETGVTGQPQHF. V is TRBV19 and J is TRBJ1-5; 8 bases are a match to TRBD1. Trimming removed 0 bases from V and 7 bases from J; junction bases left unmatched: 8. The germline CDR1 and CDR2 sequences are LNHDA and SQIVND (reference sequence). CDR3 length equals 16 residues.

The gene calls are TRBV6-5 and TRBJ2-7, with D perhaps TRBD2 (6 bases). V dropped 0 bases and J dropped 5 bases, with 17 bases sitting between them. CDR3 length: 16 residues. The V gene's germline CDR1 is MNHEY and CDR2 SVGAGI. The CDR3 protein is CASSYSRRGVRNEQYF. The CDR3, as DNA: TGTGCCAGCAGTTACTCGCGGAGGGGAGTGAGGAACGAGCAGTACTTC.

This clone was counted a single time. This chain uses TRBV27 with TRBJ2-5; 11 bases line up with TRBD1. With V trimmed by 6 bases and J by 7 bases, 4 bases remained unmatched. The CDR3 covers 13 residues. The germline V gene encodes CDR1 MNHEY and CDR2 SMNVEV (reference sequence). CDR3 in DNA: TGTGCCAGCAGCTGGGACAGGGGGGGGACCCAGTACTTC. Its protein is CASSWDRGGTQYF.

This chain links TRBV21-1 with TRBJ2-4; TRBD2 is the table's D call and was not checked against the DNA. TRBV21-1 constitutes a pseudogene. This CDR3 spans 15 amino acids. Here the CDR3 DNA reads TGTGCCAGCAGCACCGGGACTAGCGCCAAAAACATTCAGTACTTC. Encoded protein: CASSTGTSAKNIQYF.

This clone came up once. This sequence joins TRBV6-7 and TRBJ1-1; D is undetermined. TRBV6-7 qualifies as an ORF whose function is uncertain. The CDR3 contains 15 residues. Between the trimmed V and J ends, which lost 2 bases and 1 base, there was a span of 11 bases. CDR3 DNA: TGTGCCAGCAGTTACACCAGCCTTAAGAACACTGAAGCTTTCTTT. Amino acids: CASSYTSLKNTEAFF.

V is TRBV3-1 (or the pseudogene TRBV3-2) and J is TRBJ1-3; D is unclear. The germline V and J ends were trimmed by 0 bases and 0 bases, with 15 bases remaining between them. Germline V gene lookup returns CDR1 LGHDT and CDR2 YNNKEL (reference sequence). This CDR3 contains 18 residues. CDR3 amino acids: CASSQERNSQSSGNTIYF. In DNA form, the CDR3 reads TGTGCCAGCAGCCAAGAGAGGAACTCACAGAGCTCTGGAAACACCATATATTTT.

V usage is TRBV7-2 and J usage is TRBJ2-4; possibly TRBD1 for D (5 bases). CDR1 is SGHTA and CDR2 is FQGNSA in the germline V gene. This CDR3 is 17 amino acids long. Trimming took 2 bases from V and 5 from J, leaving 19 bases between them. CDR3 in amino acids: CASSLRSAGPYQNIQYF. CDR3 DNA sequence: TGTGCCAGCAGCTTACGCTCGGCAGGGCCCTACCAAAACATTCAGTACTTC.

CDR3 residues: CASSVGDRERETQYF. In nucleotides, the CDR3 is TGTGCCAGCAGCGTAGGGGACAGGGAACGGGAGACCCAGTACTTC. The chain carries TRBV9 and TRBJ2-5; 9 positions agree with TRBD1. The CDR3 consists of 15 residues. The V and J ends lost 0 bases and 5 bases, in that order; junction bases with no gene match: 5. CDR1 and CDR2 from the germline V gene are SGDLS and YYNGEE.

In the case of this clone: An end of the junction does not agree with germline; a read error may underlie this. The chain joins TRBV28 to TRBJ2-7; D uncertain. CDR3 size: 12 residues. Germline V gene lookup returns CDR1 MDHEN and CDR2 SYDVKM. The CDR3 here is CASSLSRVRETF. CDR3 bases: TGTGCCAGCAGTCTATCACGGGTTCGAGAGACCTTC. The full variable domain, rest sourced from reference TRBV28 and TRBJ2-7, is DVKVTQSSRYLVKRTGEKVFLECVQDMDHENMFWYRQDPGLGLRLIYFSYDVKMKEKGDIPEGYSVSREKKERFSLILESASTNQTSMYLCASSLSRVRETFGPGTRLTVT.

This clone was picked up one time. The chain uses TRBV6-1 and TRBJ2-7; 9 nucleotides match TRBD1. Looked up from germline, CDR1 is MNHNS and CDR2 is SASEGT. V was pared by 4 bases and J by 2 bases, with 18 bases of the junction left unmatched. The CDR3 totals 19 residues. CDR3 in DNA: TGTGCCAGCAGTGGGGGACAGGGTCGGTTGCTCATACCAACCTACGAGCAGTACTTC. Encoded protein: CASSGGQGRLLIPTYEQYF.

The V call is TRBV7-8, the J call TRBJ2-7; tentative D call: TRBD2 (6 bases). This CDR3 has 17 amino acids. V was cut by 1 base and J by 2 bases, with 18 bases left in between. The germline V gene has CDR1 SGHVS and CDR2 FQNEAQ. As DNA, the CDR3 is TGTGCCAGCAGCTTAGGGCCGGTGAGCGGGCGCCCCTACGAGCAGTACTTC. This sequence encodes CASSLGPVSGRPYEQYF.

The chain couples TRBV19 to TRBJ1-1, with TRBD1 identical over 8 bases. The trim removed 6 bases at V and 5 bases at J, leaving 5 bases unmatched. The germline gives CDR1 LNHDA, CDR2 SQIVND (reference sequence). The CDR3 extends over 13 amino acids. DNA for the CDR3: TGTGCCAGTAGGAGGACAGGGCTGACTGAAGCTTTCTTT. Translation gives CASRRTGLTEAFF.

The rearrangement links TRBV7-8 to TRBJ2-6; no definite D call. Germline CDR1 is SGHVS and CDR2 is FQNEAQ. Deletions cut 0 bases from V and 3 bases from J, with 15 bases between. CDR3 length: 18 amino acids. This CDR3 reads CASSLARLTSSGANVLTF. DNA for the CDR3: TGTGCCAGCAGCTTAGCGAGACTTACATCCAGTGGGGCCAACGTCCTGACTTTC. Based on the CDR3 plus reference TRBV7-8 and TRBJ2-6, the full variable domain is GAGVSQSPRYKVAKRGQDVALRCDPISGHVSLFWYQQALGQGPEFLTYFQNEAQLDKSGLPSDRFFAERPEGSVSTLKIQRTQQEDSAVYLCASSLARLTSSGANVLTFGAGSRLTVL.

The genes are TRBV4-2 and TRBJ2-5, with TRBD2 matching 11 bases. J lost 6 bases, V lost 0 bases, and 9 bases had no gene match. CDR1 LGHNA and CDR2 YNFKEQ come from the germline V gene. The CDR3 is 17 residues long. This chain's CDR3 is CASSQDVLAGGVKTQYF. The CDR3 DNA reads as TGTGCCAGCAGCCAAGATGTTCTAGCGGGAGGAGTTAAGACCCAGTACTTC.

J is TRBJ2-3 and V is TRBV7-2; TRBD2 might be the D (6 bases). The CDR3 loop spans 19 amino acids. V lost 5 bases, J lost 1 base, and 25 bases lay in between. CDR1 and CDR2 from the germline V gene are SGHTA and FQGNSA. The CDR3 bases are TGTGCCAGCAGCCCCGACCCCCTTGTGGCGGGATTGGGCACAGATACGCAGTATTTT. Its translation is CASSPDPLVAGLGTDTQYF.

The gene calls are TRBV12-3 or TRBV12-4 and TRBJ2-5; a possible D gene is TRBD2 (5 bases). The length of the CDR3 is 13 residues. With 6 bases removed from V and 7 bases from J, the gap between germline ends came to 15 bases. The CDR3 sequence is CASRTSGSGTQYF. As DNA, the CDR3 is TGTGCCAGCAGGACCAGCGGTTCTGGGACCCAGTACTTC.

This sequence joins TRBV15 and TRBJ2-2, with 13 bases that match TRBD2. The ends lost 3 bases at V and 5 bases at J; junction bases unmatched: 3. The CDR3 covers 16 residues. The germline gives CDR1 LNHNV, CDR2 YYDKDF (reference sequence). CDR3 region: CATSSPGLAGTGELFF. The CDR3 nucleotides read TGTGCCACCAGCAGTCCGGGACTAGCGGGAACCGGGGAGCTGTTTTTT.